This T cell receptor beta chain was retrieved from a study of T cells after yellow fever vaccination. This clonotype occurred a few times. Its matching antigen is unknown. Overall study results and limits: The secondary response was weaker but peaked faster, day 5 versus 15.

TCRdb reprocessed the 5' RACE reads via MiXCR and lists one record per CDR3 protein. The top ten hold around 15% of the sample, which has approximately 550,000 distinct CDR3 sequences, 15% to 20% seen once. The receptor comes from a man under 40 who received the YFV17D yellow fever vaccine. The sequences come from PBMCs, collected 15 days after the yellow fever booster vaccination.

The CDR3 spells CASSSPGRALGEQFF. CDR3 DNA sequence: TGCGCCAGCAGCTCCCCCGGGAGGGCCCTTGGTGAGCAGTTCTTC. The chain combines TRBV5-1 with TRBJ2-1, with TRBD2 identical over 8 bases. This CDR3 has 15 amino acids. V lost 3 bases to trimming and J lost 9 bases; unmatched junction nucleotides: 11. Germline V gene sequence: CDR1 SGHRS, CDR2 YFSETQ. The whole variable domain, remainder taken from reference TRBV5-1 and TRBJ2-1, is KAGVTQTPRYLIKTRGQQVTLSCSPISGHRSVSWYQQTPGQGLQFLFEYFSETQRNKGNFPGRFSGRQFSNSRSEMNVSTLELGDSALYLCASSSPGRALGEQFFGPGTRLTVL.